The 5 T cell receptor beta chains below were found in one sample sequenced in a study of cytomegalovirus exposure and HLA in healthy donors (TCRdb year 2017). Receptor libraries were prepared by the immunoSEQ multiplex PCR assay. For the multiplex PCR, a mixture combining 60 forward primers for TCR Vbeta segments and 13 reverse primers for TCR Jbeta segments was used. Here the immuneACCESS table is served through TCRdb, limited to in-frame sequences with V and J called. Missing clones are a known gap in these copies; in checked studies unresolved V genes cover under half, and the rest lacks a known reason. The table held for this sample gives about 190,000 clones. Together, the top ten hold approximately 6.4% of the sample. The material sequenced was PBMCs. The receptor set was obtained from a man aged 25-45 years in good health and CMV-seronegative.

The chain combines TRBV5-6 with TRBJ1-2; D remains ambiguous. V lost 7 bases, J lost 0 bases, and 10 bases lay in between. The length of the CDR3 is 13 residues. The germline V gene encodes CDR1 SGHDT and CDR2 YYEEEE. The CDR3 DNA reads TGTGCCAGCCGCTACGGGGCTAACTATGGCTACACCTTC. Translated: CASRYGANYGYTF.

The chain combines TRBV19 with TRBJ1-1; 7 nucleotides line up with TRBD1. This CDR3 has 15 amino acids. Germline lookup yields CDR1 LNHDA and CDR2 SQIVND (reference sequence). After removal of 7 bases from V and 1 base from J, the junction contained 9 bases not matched to a gene. CDR3 residues: CASTQFRTGNTEAFF. CDR3 in DNA: TGTGCCAGTACTCAATTTCGGACAGGGAACACTGAAGCTTTCTTT. Full variable domain (outside the CDR3, taken from reference TRBV19 and TRBJ1-1): DGGITQSPKYLFRKEGQNVTLSCEQNLNHDAMYWYRQDPGQGLRLIYYSQIVNDFQKGDIAEGYSVSREKKESFPLTVTSAQKNPTAFYLCASTQFRTGNTEAFFGQGTRLTVV.

This chain links TRBV5-5 with TRBJ1-5; maybe TRBD1 (6 bases). This CDR3 has 15 residues. The germline V gene has CDR1 SGHKS and CDR2 YYEKEE (reference sequence). V dropped 4 bases and J dropped 0 bases, with 11 bases sitting between them. CDR3 coding DNA: TGTGCCAGCAGCCCGACAGGCTATAGCAATCAGCCCCAGCATTTT. Amino acid sequence: CASSPTGYSNQPQHF.

CDR3 nucleotides: TGTGCCAGCAGTTTGGGATTGACAGGGCCTGTGAGTCAGCCCCAGCATTTT. Protein sequence: CASSLGLTGPVSQPQHF. J is TRBJ1-5 and V is TRBV28; 7 bases match TRBD1. The CDR3 has 17 residues. Per the germline V gene, CDR1 is MDHEN and CDR2 is SYDVKM. The trim removed 3 bases at V and 6 bases at J, leaving 14 bases unmatched.

The chain carries TRBV5-4 and TRBJ2-5; the D is unclear. Trimming took off 0 bases at V and 1 base at J, with 7 bases between the two ends. Per the germline V gene, CDR1 is SGHNT and CDR2 is YYREEE (reference sequence). The length of the CDR3 is 14 residues. This CDR3 reads CASSLGHFQETQYF. The CDR3 bases are TGTGCCAGCAGCTTGGGACACTTCCAAGAGACCCAGTACTTC.